This TCR beta chain was identified during a study of T cells after yellow fever vaccination. On this clonotype itself: No antigen is known for it.

Broader study findings: Booster sampling recovered most clones from primary vaccination (96% CD4, approximately 90% CD8). Though it reached lower strength, the secondary response hit its peak faster, day 5 versus 15. Contaminating bulk clonotypes could be abundant in FACS-sorted repertoires.

Synthesis of TCR cDNA relied on 5'RACE template switching, which attached a universal primer site and UMIs. TCRdb fed the 5' RACE reads into MiXCR, producing one record per CDR3 protein. The sample records about 350,000 distinct CDR3 sequences, roughly 8% being singletons. The CDR3 extends over 15 amino acids. V gave up 2 bases and J gave up 5 bases, with 13 bases separating them. The germline gives CDR1 DFQATT, CDR2 SNEGSKA (reference sequence). The sequence derives from a man younger than 35 who received the YFV17D yellow fever vaccine. The specimen comprised PBMCs, sampled roughly 46 days after the first yellow fever vaccination. This rearrangement joins TRBV20-1 to TRBJ1-6; maybe TRBD1 (5 bases). CDR3 coding DNA: TGCAGTGCTAGACCTGGGACGCCGGATAATTCACCCCTCCACTTT. Translation gives CSARPGTPDNSPLHF.